The clone carrying this T cell receptor (beta chain) showed up just once. The antigen is unknown. This sample was included in a study of identifying expanded T cells in peripheral blood. Overall study results and limits: Over two and four weeks, about 15 and 18 clones changed, versus more than 1 between replicates. Across healthy donors, higher total template counts meant significantly greater approximately 2-week count variance.

Healthy donors had no documented immune events, such as infections, while sampled. Losses at the gene ends were 6 bases for V and 0 bases for J; bases not matched to a gene: 4. The CDR3 length is 14 residues. The germline CDR1 and CDR2 sequences are ENHRY and SYGVKD. Sequencing was performed with immunoSEQ multiplex PCR; in TCRdb, only in-frame clones are kept and a portion is missing. The sample has roughly 78,000 clones, 85% to 90% seen once. The chain uses TRBV10-3 and TRBJ1-1; 7 nucleotides agree with TRBD1. This sequence originates from a person between 18 and 69 years old in good health. Sequencing input: blood. CDR3 sequence reads: CAISGTAMNTEAFF. The CDR3 DNA follows: TGTGCCATCAGCGGGACAGCCATGAACACTGAAGCTTTCTTT.